The following is a TCR beta chain sequence with its context. These data are taken from a study of blood T cell dynamics during melanoma immunotherapy. The protocol was immunoSEQ multiplex PCR, while the TCRdb copy is restricted to in-frame clones and leaves out a portion. The sample lists some 15,000 clones, approximately 90% seen once, with less than 6.5% in the top ten. Time point specified: pre-treatment baseline. The germline CDR1 and CDR2 sequences are MNHEY and SVGAGI. Trimming left V 6 bases short and J 8 bases short, with 16 bases between. The CDR3 has 13 residues. This chain joins TRBV6-5 and TRBJ1-2; no definite D call. This receptor was obtained from a human donor with melanoma. The specimen was blood, collected from a patient treated with checkpoint blockade. CDR3 amino acids: CASRSRIYEGYTF. The CDR3 bases are TGTGCCAGCAGGTCGAGAATCTATGAAGGCTACACCTTC.